This record concerns one T cell receptor (beta chain) sequence. Its specificity is not known. The data belong to a study of shared clonotypes between healthy human individuals. As processed by the authors: ImmunoSEQ yielded junction-only sequences lacking quality scores, so filtering differed. Profiled with immunoSEQ multiplex PCR; TCRdb holds only in-frame clones, not every one. D and trimming come from the DNA, and the V and J calls and clone size come from that table. The sample has more than 1 million clones; approximately 80% are singletons. This CDR3 is 14 amino acids long. CDR1 is MGHRA and CDR2 is YSYEKL in the germline V gene. Trimming pared 1 base from V and 6 bases from J, leaving 9 bases between. Study results and caveats: Clonotype sharing among donors likely depends on sequencing depth.

From CD4+ cells came CD45RA+ naive and CD45RA-negative memory subsets. The clonotype originates from a man aged 18-30 years in good health. Some clones in this sample may be carry-over from other donors' samples. Sequencing was done on a sample of memory CD4+ T cells from PBMCs. Subset noted: CD45RA-negative fraction. This sequence joins TRBV4-1 and TRBJ2-2, with D perhaps TRBD1 or TRBD2 (6 bases each). CDR3 in amino acids: CASSQGGASGELFF. CDR3 bases: TGCGCCAGCAGCCAAGGGGGGGCCTCCGGGGAGCTGTTTTTT.